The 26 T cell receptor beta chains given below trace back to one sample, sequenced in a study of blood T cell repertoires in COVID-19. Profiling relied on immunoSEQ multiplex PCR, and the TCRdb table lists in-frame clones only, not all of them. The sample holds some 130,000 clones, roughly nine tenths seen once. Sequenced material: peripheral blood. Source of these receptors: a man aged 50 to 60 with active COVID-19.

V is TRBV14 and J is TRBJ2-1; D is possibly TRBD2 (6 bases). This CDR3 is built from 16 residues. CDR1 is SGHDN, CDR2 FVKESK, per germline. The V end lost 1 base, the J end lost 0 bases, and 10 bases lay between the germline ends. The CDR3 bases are TGTGCCAGCAGCCAAGTTGCCGGGAGCTCCTACAATGAGCAGTTCTTC. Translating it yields CASSQVAGSSYNEQFF.

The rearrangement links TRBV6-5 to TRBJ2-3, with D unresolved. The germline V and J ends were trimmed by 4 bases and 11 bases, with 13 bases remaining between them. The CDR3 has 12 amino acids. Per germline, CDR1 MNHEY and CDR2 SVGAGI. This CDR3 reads CASSSSRSKQYF. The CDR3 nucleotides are TGTGCCAGCAGTTCTAGTAGGAGCAAGCAGTATTTT.

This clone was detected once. CDR3 bases: TGTGCCAGCAGCGGTCGACACAGTATTTACTCCTACGAGCAGTACGTC. Translated: CASSGRHSIYSYEQYV. The genes are TRBV21-1 and TRBJ2-7; the tabulated D call, TRBD1, remains unverified against the DNA. TRBV21-1 is described as a pseudogene. The CDR3 loop spans 16 amino acids.

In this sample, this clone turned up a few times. As DNA, the CDR3 is TGTGCCAGCAAAGGGCGGGCCTCCTACAATGAGCAGTTCTTC. Amino acid sequence: CASKGRASYNEQFF. The V and J genes are TRBV2 and TRBJ2-1; tentative D call: TRBD2 (5 bases). The CDR3 has 14 residues. Germline values: CDR1 SNHLY, CDR2 FYNNEI. V was cut by 7 bases and J by 0 bases, with 10 bases left in between.

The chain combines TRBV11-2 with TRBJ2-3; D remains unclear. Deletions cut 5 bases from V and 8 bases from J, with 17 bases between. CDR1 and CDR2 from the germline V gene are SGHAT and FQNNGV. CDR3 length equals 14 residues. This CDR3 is CASSRSASLSTQYF. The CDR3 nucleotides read TGTGCCAGCAGCCGAAGCGCAAGTCTTTCTACGCAGTATTTT.

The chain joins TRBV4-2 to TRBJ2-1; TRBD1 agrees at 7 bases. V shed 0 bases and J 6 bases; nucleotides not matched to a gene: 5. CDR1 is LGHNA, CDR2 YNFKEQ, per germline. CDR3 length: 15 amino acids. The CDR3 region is CASSQDTGAFNEQFF. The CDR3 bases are TGTGCCAGCAGCCAAGATACAGGGGCCTTCAATGAGCAGTTCTTC.

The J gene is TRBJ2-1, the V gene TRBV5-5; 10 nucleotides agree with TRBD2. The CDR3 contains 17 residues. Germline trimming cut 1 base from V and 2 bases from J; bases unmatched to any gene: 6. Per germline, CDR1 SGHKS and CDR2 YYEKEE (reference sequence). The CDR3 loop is CASSLSAGGITYNEQFF. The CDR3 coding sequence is TGTGCCAGCAGCTTGTCAGCGGGAGGGATCACCTACAATGAGCAGTTCTTC.

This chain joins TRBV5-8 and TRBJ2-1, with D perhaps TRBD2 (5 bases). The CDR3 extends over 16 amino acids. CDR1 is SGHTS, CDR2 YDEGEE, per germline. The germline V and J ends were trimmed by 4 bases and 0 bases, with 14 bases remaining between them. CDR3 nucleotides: TGTGCCAGCAGCAGAGAGGGTCTTAGCTCCTACAATGAGCAGTTCTTC. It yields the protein CASSREGLSSYNEQFF.

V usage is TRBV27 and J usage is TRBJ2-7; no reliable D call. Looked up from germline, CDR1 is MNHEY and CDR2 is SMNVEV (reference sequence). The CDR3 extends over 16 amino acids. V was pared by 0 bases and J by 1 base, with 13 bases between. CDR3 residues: CASSLSVQSLSYEQYV. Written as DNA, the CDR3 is TGTGCCAGCAGTTTATCGGTACAGTCTCTTTCCTACGAGCAGTACGTC.

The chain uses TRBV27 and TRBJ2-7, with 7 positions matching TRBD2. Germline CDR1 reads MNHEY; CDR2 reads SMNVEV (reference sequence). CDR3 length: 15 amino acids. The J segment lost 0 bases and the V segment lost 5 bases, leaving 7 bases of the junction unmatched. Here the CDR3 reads CASSPGEGSSYEQYF. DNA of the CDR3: TGTGCCAGCAGTCCCGGGGAGGGGAGCTCCTACGAGCAGTACTTC.

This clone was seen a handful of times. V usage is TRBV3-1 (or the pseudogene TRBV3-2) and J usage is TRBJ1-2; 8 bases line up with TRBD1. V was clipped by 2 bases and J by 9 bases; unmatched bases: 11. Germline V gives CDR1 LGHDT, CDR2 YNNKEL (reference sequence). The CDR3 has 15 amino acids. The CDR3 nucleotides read TGTGCCAGCAGCCAACCCGACAGGGGCCCTGATAGCTACACCTTC. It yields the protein CASSQPDRGPDSYTF.

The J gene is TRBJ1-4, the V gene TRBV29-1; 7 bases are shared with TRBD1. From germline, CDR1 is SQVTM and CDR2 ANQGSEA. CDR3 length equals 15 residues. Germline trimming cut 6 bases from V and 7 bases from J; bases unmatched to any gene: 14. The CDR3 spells CSVASDRELGEKLFF. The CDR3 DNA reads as TGCAGCGTCGCATCCGACAGGGAGCTAGGTGAAAAACTGTTTTTT.

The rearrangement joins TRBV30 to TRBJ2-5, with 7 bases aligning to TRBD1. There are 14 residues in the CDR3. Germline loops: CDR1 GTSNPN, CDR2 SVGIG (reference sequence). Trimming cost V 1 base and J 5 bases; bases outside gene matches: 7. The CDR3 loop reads CAWSGDRASETQYF. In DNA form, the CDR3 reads TGTGCCTGGAGTGGAGACAGGGCGTCGGAGACCCAGTACTTC.

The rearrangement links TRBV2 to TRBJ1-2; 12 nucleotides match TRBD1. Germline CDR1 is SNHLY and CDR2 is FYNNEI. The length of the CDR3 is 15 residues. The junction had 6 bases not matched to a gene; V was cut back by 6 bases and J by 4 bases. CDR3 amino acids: CASSGGTGGAYGYTF. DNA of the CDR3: TGTGCCAGCAGCGGAGGGACAGGGGGCGCCTATGGCTACACCTTC.

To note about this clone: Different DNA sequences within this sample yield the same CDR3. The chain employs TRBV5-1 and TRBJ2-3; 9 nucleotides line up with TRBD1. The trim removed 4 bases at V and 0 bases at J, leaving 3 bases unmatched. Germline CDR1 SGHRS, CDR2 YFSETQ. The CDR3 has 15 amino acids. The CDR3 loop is CASSRTGDSTDTQYF. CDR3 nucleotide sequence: TGCGCCAGCAGCCGGACAGGGGACAGCACAGATACGCAGTATTTT.

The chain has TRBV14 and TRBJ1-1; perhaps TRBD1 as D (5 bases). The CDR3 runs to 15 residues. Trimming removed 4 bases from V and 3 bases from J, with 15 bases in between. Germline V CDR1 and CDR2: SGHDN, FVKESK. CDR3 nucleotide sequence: TGTGCCAGCAGCCGGCTTCGGGGGGACCACACTGAAGCTTTCTTT. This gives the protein CASSRLRGDHTEAFF.

The CDR3 loop reads CASGGTGGTGEQFF. The CDR3 nucleotides are TGTGCCAGTGGCGGGACAGGGGGCACAGGGGAGCAGTTCTTC. This chain joins TRBV19 and TRBJ2-1; 12 bases are shared with TRBD1. The germline V gene encodes CDR1 LNHDA and CDR2 SQIVND (reference sequence). Trimming at V came to 8 bases and at J to 10 bases, leaving 9 bases not matched to a gene. The CDR3 consists of 14 residues.

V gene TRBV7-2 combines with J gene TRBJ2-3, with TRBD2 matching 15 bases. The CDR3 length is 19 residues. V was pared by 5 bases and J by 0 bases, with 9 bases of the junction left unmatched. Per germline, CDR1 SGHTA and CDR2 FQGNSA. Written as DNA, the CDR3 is TGTGCCAGCAGCAACTCCGGACTAGCGGGAGGGTCTAGCACAGATACGCAGTATTTT. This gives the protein CASSNSGLAGGSSTDTQYF. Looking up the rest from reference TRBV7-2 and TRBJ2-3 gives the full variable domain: GAGVSQSPSNKVTEKGKDVELRCDPISGHTALYWYRQSLGQGLEFLIYFQGNSAPDKSGLPSDRFSAERTGGSVSTLTIQRTQQEDSAVYLCASSNSGLAGGSSTDTQYFGPGTRLTVL.

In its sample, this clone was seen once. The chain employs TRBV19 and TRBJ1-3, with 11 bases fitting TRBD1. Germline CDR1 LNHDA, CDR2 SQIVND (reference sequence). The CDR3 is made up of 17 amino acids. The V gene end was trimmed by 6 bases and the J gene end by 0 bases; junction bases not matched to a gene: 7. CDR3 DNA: TGTGCCAGTAGGTCGGACAGGGGGCTGATCTCTGGAAACACCATATATTTT. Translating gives CASRSDRGLISGNTIYF.

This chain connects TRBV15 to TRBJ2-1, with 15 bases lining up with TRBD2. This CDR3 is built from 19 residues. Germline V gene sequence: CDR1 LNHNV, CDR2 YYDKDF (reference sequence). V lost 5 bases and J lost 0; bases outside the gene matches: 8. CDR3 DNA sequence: TGTGCCACCAGCCCGACCGGGACTAGCGGGGGGAGCTCCTACAATGAGCAGTTCTTC. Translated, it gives CATSPTGTSGGSSYNEQFF. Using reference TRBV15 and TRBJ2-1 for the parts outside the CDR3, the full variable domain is DAMVIQNPRYQVTQFGKPVTLSCSQTLNHNVMYWYQQKSSQAPKLLFHYYDKDFNNEADTPDNFQSRRPNTSFCFLDIRSPGLGDTAMYLCATSPTGTSGGSSYNEQFFGPGTRLTVL.

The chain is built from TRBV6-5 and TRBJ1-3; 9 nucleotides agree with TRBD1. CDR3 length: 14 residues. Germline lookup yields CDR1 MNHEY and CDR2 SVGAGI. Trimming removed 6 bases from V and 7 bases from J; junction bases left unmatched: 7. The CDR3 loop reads CASSHGTGRNTIYF. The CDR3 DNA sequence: TGTGCCAGCAGCCACGGGACAGGGAGGAACACCATATATTTT.

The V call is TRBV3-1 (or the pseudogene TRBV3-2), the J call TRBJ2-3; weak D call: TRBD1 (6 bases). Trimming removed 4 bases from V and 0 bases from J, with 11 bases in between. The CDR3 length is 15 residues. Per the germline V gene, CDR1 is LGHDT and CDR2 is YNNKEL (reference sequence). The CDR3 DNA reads TGTGCCAGCAGCCTACGGGACATGAGCACAGATACGCAGTATTTT. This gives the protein CASSLRDMSTDTQYF.

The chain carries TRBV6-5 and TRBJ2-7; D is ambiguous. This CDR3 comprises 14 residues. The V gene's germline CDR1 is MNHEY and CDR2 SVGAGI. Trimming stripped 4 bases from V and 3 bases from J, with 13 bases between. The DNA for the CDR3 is TGTGCCAGCAGTTCGGCCCTTGGAGTCTACGAGCAGTACGTC. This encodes CASSSALGVYEQYV.

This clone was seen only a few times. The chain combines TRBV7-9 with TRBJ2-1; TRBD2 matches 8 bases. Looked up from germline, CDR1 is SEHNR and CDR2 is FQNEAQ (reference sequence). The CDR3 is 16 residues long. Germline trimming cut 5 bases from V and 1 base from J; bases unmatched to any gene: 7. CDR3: CASSPPAGVSYNEQFF. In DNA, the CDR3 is TGTGCCAGCAGCCCACCAGCGGGAGTGTCCTACAATGAGCAGTTCTTC.

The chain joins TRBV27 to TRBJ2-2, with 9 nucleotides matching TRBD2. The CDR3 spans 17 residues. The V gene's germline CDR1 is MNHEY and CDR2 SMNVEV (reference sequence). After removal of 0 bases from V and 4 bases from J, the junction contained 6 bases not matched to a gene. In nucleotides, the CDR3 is TGTGCCAGCAGTTTATCTAGCGGGAGAGTTCTCACCGGGGAGCTGTTTTTT. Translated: CASSLSSGRVLTGELFF.

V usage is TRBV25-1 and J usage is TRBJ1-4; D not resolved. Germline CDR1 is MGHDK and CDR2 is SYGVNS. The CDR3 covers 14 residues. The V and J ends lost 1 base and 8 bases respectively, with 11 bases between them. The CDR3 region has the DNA TGTGCCAGCAGTGAATTAGTGGGCGAGGAAAAACTGTTTTTT. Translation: CASSELVGEEKLFF.